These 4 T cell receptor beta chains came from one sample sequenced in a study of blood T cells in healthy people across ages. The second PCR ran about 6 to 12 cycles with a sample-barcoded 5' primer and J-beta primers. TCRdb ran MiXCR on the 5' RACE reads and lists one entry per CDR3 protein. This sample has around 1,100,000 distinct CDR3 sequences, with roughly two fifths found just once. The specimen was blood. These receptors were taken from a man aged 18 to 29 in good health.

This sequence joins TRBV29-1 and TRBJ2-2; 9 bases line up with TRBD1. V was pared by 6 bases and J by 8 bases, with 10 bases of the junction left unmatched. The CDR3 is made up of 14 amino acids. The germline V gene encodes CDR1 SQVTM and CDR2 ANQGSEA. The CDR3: CSVLRDRVGGELFF. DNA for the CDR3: TGCAGCGTCCTCCGGGACAGGGTTGGTGGGGAGCTGTTTTTT.

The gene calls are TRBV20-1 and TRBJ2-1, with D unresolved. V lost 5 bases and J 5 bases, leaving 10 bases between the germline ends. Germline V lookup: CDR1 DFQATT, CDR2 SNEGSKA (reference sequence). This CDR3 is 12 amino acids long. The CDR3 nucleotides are TGCAGTGCTCTTCGATCAGACAATGAGCAGTTCTTC. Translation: CSALRSDNEQFF.

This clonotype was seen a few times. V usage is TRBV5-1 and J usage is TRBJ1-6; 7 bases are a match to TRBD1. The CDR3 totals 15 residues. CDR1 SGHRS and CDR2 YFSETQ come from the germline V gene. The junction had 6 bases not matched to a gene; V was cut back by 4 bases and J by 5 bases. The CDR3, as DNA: TGCGCCAGCAGCCTACCGGGACAGCATAATTCACCCCTCCACTTT. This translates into CASSLPGQHNSPLHF.

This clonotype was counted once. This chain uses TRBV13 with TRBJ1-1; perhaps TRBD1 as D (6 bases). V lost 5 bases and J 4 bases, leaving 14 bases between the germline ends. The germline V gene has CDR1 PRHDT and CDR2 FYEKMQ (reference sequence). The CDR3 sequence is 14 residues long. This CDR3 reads CASSHRAGATEAFF. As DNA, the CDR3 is TGTGCCAGCAGCCACCGGGCAGGGGCCACTGAAGCTTTCTTT.